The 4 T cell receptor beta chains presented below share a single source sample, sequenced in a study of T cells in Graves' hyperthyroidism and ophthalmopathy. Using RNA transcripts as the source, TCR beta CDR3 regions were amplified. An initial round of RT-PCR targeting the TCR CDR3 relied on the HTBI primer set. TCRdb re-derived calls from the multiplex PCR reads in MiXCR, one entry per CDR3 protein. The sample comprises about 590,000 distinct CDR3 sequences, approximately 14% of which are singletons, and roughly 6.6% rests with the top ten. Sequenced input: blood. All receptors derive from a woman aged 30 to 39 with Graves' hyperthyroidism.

CDR3 DNA: TGTGCCAGCAGTTATCGGGACAGGACTTCCTACGAGCAGTACTTC. Amino acid sequence: CASSYRDRTSYEQYF. The genes are TRBV6-2 or TRBV6-3 and TRBJ2-7, with 8 bases aligning to TRBD1. Losses at the gene ends were 3 bases for V and 1 base for J; bases not matched to a gene: 5. Per the germline V gene, CDR1 is MNHEY and CDR2 is SVGEGT. CDR3 size: 15 residues.

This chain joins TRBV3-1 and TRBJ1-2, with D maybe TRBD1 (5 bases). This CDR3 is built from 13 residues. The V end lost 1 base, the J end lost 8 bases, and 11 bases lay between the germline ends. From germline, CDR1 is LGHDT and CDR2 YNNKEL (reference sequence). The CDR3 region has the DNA TGTGCCAGCAGCCAAGGGGGGACTGCGGGCTACACCTTC. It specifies CASSQGGTAGYTF.

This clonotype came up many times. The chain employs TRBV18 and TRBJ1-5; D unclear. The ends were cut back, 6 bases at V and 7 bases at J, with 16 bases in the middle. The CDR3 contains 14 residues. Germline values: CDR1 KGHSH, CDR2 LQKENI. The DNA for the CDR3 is TGTGCCAGCTCTCGAGAACGCTCCCGCCAGCCCCAGCATTTT. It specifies CASSRERSRQPQHF.

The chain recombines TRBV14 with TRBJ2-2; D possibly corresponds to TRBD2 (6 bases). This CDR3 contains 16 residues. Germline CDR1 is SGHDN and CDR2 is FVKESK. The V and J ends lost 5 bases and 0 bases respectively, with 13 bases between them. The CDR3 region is CASSTSWGANTGELFF. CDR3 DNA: TGTGCCAGCAGCACATCGTGGGGGGCGAACACCGGGGAGCTGTTTTTT.